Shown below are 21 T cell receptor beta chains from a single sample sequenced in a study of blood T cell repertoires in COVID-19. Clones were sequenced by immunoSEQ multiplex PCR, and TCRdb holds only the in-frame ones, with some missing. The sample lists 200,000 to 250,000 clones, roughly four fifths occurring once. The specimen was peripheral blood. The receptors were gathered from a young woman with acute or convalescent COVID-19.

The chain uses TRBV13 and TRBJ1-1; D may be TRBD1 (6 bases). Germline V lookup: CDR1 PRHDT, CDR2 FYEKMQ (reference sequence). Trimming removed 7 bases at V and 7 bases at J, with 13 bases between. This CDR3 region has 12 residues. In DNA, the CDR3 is TGTGCCAGCAAGATGGGACAACTTGAAGCTTTCTTT. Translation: CASKMGQLEAFF.

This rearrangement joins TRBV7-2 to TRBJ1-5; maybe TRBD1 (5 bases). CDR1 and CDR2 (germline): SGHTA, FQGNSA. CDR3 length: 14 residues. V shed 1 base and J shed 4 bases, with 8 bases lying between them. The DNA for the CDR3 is TGTGCCAGCAGCTTAGGACAGCTTAATCAGCCCCAGCATTTT. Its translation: CASSLGQLNQPQHF.

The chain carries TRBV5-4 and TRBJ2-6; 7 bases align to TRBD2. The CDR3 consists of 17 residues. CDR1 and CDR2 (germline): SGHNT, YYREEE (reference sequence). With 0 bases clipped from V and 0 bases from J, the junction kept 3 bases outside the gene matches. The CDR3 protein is CASSLAGDYSGANVLTF. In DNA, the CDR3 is TGTGCCAGCAGCTTGGCCGGGGACTACTCTGGGGCCAACGTCCTGACTTTC. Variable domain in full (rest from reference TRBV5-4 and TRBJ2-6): ETGVTQSPTHLIKTRGQQVTLRCSSQSGHNTVSWYQQALGQGPQFIFQYYREEENGRGNFPPRFSGLQFPNYSSELNVNALELDDSALYLCASSLAGDYSGANVLTFGAGSRLTVL.

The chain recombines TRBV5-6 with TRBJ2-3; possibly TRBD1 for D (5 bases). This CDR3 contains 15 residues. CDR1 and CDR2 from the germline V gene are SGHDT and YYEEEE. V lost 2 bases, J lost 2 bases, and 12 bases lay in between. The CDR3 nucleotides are TGTGCCAGCAGCTTATTTACAGGTTTCACAGATACGCAGTATTTT. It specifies CASSLFTGFTDTQYF.

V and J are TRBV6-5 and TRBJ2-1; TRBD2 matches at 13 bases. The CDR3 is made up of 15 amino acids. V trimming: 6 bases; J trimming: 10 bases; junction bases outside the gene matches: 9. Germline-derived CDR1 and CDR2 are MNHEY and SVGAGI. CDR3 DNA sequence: TGTGCCAGCAGACGAACTAGCGGGAGGGTGGGGGAGCAGTTCTTC. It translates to CASRRTSGRVGEQFF.

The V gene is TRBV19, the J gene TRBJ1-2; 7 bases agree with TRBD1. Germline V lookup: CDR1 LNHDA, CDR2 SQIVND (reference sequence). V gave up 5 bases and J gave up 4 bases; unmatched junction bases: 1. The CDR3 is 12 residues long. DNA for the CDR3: TGTGCCAGTAGTCGGGACAGCTATGGCTACACCTTC. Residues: CASSRDSYGYTF. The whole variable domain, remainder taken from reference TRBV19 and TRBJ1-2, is DGGITQSPKYLFRKEGQNVTLSCEQNLNHDAMYWYRQDPGQGLRLIYYSQIVNDFQKGDIAEGYSVSREKKESFPLTVTSAQKNPTAFYLCASSRDSYGYTFGSGTRLTVV.

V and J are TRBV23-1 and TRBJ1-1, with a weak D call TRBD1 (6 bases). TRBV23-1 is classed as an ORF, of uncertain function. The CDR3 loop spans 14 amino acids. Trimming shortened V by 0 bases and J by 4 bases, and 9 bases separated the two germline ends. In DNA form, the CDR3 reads TGCGCCAGCAGTCAATCTTCAGGGGTCACTGAAGCTTTCTTT. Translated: CASSQSSGVTEAFF.

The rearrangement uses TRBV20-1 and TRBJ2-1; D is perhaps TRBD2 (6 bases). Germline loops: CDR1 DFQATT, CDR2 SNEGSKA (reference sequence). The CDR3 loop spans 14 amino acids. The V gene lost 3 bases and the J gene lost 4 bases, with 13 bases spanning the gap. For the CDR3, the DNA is TGCAGTGCTAGTAGCGGAGAGGTGTACAATGAGCAGTTCTTC. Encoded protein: CSASSGEVYNEQFF.

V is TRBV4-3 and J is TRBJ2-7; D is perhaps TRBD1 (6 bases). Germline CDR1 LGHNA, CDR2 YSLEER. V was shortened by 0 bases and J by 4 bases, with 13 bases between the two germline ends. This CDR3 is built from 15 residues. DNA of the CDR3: TGCGCCAGCAGCCAAGATAGGGGGATACAGTACGAGCAGTACTTC. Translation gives CASSQDRGIQYEQYF.

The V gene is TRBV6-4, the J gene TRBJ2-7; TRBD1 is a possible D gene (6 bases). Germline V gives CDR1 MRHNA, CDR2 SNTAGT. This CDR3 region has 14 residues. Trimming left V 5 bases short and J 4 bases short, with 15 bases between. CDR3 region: CASSPDRFLYEQYF. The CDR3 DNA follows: TGTGCCAGCAGTCCCGACAGGTTCTTGTACGAGCAGTACTTC.

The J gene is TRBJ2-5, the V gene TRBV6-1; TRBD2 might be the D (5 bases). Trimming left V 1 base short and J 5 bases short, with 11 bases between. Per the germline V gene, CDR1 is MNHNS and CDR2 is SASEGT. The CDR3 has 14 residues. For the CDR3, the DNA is TGTGCCAGCAGTGAAGTCGGGGTCCGGGAGACCCAGTACTTC. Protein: CASSEVGVRETQYF.

Here the CDR3 reads CASSWGGAAGARYGNQPQHF. CDR3 coding DNA: TGTGCCAGCAGTTGGGGGGGGGCGGCGGGTGCCCGCTATGGCAATCAGCCCCAGCATTTT. V and J are TRBV27 and TRBJ1-5; D is perhaps TRBD1 (6 bases). The germline gives CDR1 MNHEY, CDR2 SMNVEV (reference sequence). The CDR3 totals 20 residues. Trimming left V 4 bases short and J 2 bases short, with 27 bases between.

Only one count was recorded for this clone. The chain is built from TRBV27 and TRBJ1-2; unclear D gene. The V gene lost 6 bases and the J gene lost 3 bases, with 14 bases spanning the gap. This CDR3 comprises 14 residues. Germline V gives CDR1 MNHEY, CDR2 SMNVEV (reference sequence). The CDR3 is CASSPGGVDYGYTF. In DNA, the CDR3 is TGTGCCAGCAGCCCCGGCGGAGTTGACTATGGCTACACCTTC.

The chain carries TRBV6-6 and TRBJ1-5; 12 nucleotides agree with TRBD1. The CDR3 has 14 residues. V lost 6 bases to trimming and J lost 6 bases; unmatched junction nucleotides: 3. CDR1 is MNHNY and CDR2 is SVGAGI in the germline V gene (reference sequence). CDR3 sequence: CASSQGQGAQPQHF. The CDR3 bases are TGTGCCAGCAGCCAGGGACAGGGGGCTCAGCCCCAGCATTTT.

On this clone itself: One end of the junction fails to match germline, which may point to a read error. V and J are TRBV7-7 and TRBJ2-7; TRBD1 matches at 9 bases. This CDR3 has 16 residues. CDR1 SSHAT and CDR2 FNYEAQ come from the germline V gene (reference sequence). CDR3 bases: TGTGCTAGCAGCGCCGGGACTGTGGGGACAGGGATGATGCAGTACTTC. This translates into CASSAGTVGTGMMQYF.

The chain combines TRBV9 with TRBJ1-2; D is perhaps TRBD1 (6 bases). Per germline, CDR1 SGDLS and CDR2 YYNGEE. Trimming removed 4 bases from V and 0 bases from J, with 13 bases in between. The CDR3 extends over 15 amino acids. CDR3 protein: CASSPQGSANYGYTF. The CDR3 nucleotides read TGTGCCAGCAGCCCACAGGGCAGCGCTAACTATGGCTACACCTTC. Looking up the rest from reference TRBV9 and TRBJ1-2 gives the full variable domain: DSGVTQTPKHLITATGQRVTLRCSPRSGDLSVYWYQQSLDQGLQFLIQYYNGEERAKGNILERFSAQQFPDLHSELNLSSLELGDSALYFCASSPQGSANYGYTFGSGTRLTVV.

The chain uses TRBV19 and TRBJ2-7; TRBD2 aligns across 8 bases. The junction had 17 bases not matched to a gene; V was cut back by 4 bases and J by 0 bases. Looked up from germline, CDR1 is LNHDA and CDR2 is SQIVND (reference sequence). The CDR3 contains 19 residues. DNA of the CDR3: TGTGCCAGTAGTAGCCCCAGCGGGAGCGGGGGTGTGCTCTCCTACGAGCAGTACTTC. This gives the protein CASSSPSGSGGVLSYEQYF.

CDR3 in amino acids: CASALAGAGTDTQYF. CDR3 sequence (DNA): TGTGCCAGCGCCTTAGCGGGAGCCGGCACAGATACGCAGTATTTT. The rearrangement joins TRBV6-5 to TRBJ2-3; 9 bases match TRBD2. CDR1 and CDR2 from the germline V gene are MNHEY and SVGAGI. Germline trimming cut 8 bases from V and 1 base from J; bases unmatched to any gene: 7. The CDR3 totals 15 residues.

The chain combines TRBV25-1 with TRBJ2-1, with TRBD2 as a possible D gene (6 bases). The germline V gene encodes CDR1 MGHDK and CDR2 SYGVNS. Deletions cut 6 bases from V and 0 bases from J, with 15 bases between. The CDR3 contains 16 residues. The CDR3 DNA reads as TGTGCCAGCAGCGGGAGTACCCTAAGCTCCTACAATGAGCAGTTCTTC. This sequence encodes CASSGSTLSSYNEQFF.

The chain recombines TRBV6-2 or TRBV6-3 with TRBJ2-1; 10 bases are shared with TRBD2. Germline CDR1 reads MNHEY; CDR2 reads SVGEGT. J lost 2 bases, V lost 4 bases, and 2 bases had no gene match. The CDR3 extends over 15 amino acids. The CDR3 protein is CASSWSGGAYNEQFF. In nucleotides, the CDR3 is TGTGCCAGCAGTTGGAGCGGGGGGGCCTACAATGAGCAGTTCTTC.

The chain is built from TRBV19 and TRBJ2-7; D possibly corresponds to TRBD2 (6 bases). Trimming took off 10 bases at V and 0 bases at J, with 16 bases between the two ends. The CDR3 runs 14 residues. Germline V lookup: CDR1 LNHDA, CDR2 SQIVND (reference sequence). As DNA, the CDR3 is TGTGCCACCGGAACCTGGGGGGTCTCCTACGAGCAGTACTTC. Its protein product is CATGTWGVSYEQYF.